This T cell receptor beta chain was profiled in a study of blood T cell repertoires in COVID-19. Overall study context: The United States, Italy and Spain supplied acute and convalescent COVID-19 samples.

The CDR3 covers 14 residues. V trimming: 5 bases; J trimming: 0 bases; junction bases outside the gene matches: 3. CDR1 SEHNR and CDR2 FQNEAQ come from the germline V gene (reference sequence). Original processing methods: Amplification of reference gene primers was used by the study to estimate nucleated cell counts. TCRdb keeps only in-frame clones here, not all; method: immunoSEQ multiplex PCR. V, J and clone size are those of that table, while D and trimming were read from the DNA. The table shows fewer than 400,000 clones, with around nine tenths occurring only once. The V and J genes are TRBV7-9 and TRBJ1-1; 7 bases are shared with TRBD1. This TCR was sampled from a woman in her twenties or thirties with COVID-19, enrolled during active disease. The sample comprised peripheral blood. CDR3 in amino acids: CASSDRAMNTEAFF. CDR3 in DNA: TGTGCCAGCAGCGACAGGGCCATGAACACTGAAGCTTTCTTT.